Described below is a single T cell receptor beta chain sequence and its context. No cognate antigen has been identified for it. Within one base of it there is no much larger clone, and no base qualities were kept. The collaborating institutions used their own protocols to collect whole blood in K2EDTA tubes. Collaborator samples were shipped for TCRbeta analysis as frozen whole blood, isolated PBMCs, or DNA extracted from either sample type. TCRbeta CDR3 regions were amplified from genomic DNA by means of the immunoSEQ Assay, a bias-controlled multiplex PCR. As for the authors' bioinformatics: The number of nucleated cells in each sample was estimated from the amplification of reference gene primers within the assay. Sequence reads were collapsed and filtered to measure the absolute abundance of every unique TCRbeta CDR3 rearrangement. For each sample, productive Simpson clonality was calculated as the square root of Simpson's diversity index over productive rearrangements. This is the immuneACCESS table as TCRdb keeps it, with only in-frame sequences that have V and J called. A part of the clones is gone; compared with another copy, unresolved V genes explain less than half, and the rest is unexplained. V and J calls and clone size are given by that table; D and trimming were obtained from the DNA. Within this sample are approximately 160,000 clones, with 90% of them counted one time only. Together, the top ten hold roughly a sixth of the sample.

This record belongs to a study of blood T cell repertoires in COVID-19 (dated by TCRdb to about 2020). With regard to the full study: Samples from collaborators originated in the United States, Italy and Spain and spanned both the acute and convalescent phases of COVID-19. Samples were obtained from the ongoing ImmuneRACE study (first 160 participants) and from 1,000 to 1,500 subjects provided by 6 global collaborators. The sample metadata nearly always contained a de-identified subject ID, COVID-19 status, age in years and sex. Where available, HLA class I and class II types were taken from metadata supplied by the sample provider and were not determined by assay-based typing. The material from the prospective study consisted of cDNA or gDNA derived from T cells, B-cell-depleted T cells, or PBMCs. The dataset comprised deeply sampled blood TCRbeta repertoires from subjects exposed to, actively infected with, or recovered from COVID-19. The repertoires were made available in a free public database intended to serve as a resource for research on the immune response to SARS-CoV-2. Beyond this particular receptor, the publication reports: The quantity of clinical and demographic metadata differed by source and by participant and was supplied without curation.

CDR1 MNHEY and CDR2 SVGAGI were looked up in the germline V gene. Trimming removed 6 bases from V and 5 bases from J; the gene matches leave 11 bases unexplained. The cysteine opens and the phenylalanine closes a CDR3 of 15 amino acids. Left in the record is the CDR3 DNA by itself, 45 bases read in frame from the first base. Recombination joined TRBV6-5 with TRBJ1-1; 8 bases in the middle match TRBD1. The sequence came from a man aged 60 to 75 with active or convalescent COVID-19. The sample consisted of peripheral blood. The CDR3 loop reads CASRASQGGWTEAFF. The DNA reads as follows: TGTGCCAGCAGGGCATCACAGGGGGGTTGGACTGAAGCTTTCTTT.